A selection of T cell receptor beta chains follows, all from one sample in a study of cytomegalovirus exposure and HLA in healthy donors. TCRdb keeps only in-frame clones here, not all; method: immunoSEQ multiplex PCR. The repertoire consists of about 130,000 clones, with around two thirds occurring once and the leading ten covering less than 3.5%. What was sequenced was PBMCs. The receptors shown here come from a human donor in good health. CDR3s include the opening cysteine and the closing phenylalanine or tryptophan. D genes are given only for firm matches. A row's size may be missing; if present it is once, few, many or a size class.

D gene	V gene	clone size	J gene	CDR3 protein	CDR3 DNA
-	TRBV5-1	-	TRBJ1-3	CASSLVGGDGNTIYF	TGCGCCAGCAGCTTGGTTGGGGGGGATGGAAACACCATATATTTT
TRBD1	TRBV7-2	-	TRBJ2-7	CASSSRAGQVPTRQYF	TGTGCCAGCAGCTCCCGGGCCGGACAGGTACCTACGAGGCAGTACTTC
TRBD1	TRBV19	few	TRBJ2-7	CASSIGDREYEQYF	TGTGCCAGTAGTATTGGTGACAGGGAGTACGAGCAGTACTTC
-	TRBV5-6	-	TRBJ2-3	CASSFKRTWDTQYF	TGTGCCAGCAGCTTTAAGCGGACTTGGGATACGCAGTATTTT
TRBD1	TRBV5-1	-	TRBJ1-6	CASSPEDRGNSPLHF	TGCGCCAGCAGCCCCGAGGACAGGGGTAATTCACCCCTCCACTTT
-	TRBV28	few	TRBJ1-1	CASSFGGVRTEAFF	TGTGCCAGCAGTTTTGGGGGCGTTAGGACTGAAGCTTTCTTT
-	TRBV7-9	few	TRBJ2-7	CSSSLGLSGEQYF	TGTTCCAGCAGCCTCGGACTATCCGGCGAGCAGTACTTC
TRBD2	TRBV5-6	-	TRBJ2-7	CASSFSGTSYEQYF	TGTGCCAGCAGCTTTAGCGGGACCTCCTACGAGCAGTACTTC
-	TRBV10-3	-	TRBJ1-1	CAIRTESLNTEAFF	TGTGCCATCCGGACAGAGTCGTTGAACACTGAAGCTTTCTTT
TRBD1	TRBV2	-	TRBJ1-5	CASRVDRGVVQPQHF	TGTGCCAGCAGGGTCGACAGGGGGGTAGTTCAGCCCCAGCATTTT
-	TRBV20-1	-	TRBJ2-1	CSARSYNEQFF	TGCAGTGCTAGATCGTACAATGAGCAGTTCTTC
TRBD1	TRBV28	-	TRBJ1-2	CASNPLYRGSDYGYTF	TGTGCCAGCAACCCCCTGTACAGGGGATCTGACTATGGCTACACCTTC
-	TRBV7-2	-	TRBJ2-5	CASSLEGRRGAQETQYF	TGTGCCAGCAGCTTAGAAGGTCGGCGGGGCGCTCAAGAGACCCAGTACTTC
TRBD1	TRBV19	-	TRBJ1-2	CATSLGRGYGYTF	TGTGCCACCAGTCTGGGCAGGGGGTATGGCTACACCTTC
-	TRBV7-8	few	TRBJ2-6	CASSLVHTWAPGANVLTF	TGTGCCAGCAGCTTAGTCCATACCTGGGCGCCAGGGGCCAACGTCCTGACTTTC
-	TRBV30	-	TRBJ1-2	CAWSTGLNYGYTF	TGTGCCTGGAGTACAGGCTTAAACTATGGCTACACCTTC
TRBD1	TRBV6-5	once	TRBJ1-3	CASSVTGGRNTIYF	TGTGCCAGCAGCGTAACAGGGGGAAGAAACACCATATATTTT
TRBD1	TRBV5-6	-	TRBJ1-3	CASSPDGQGNGNTIYF	TGTGCCAGCAGCCCCGATGGACAGGGGAATGGAAACACCATATATTTT
TRBD2	TRBV6-5	-	TRBJ2-7	CASSYKVAPSGEQYF	TGTGCCAGCAGTTACAAAGTAGCTCCTAGCGGCGAGCAGTACTTC
-	TRBV7-2	-	TRBJ1-1	CASSSWGVNTEAFF	TGTGCCAGCAGCTCCTGGGGAGTGAACACTGAAGCTTTCTTT
TRBD2	TRBV30	-	TRBJ2-7	CAWSPSGPYEQYF	TGTGCCTGGAGCCCTAGCGGCCCCTACGAGCAGTACTTC
-	TRBV30	-	TRBJ2-5	CAWITEETQYF	TGTGCCTGGATCACTGAAGAGACCCAGTACTTC
-	TRBV7-2	-	TRBJ2-7	CASSLGLVYEQYF	TGTGCCAGCAGCTTAGGACTAGTCTACGAGCAGTACTTC
-	TRBV28	few	TRBJ2-7	CASSPWAGGSEQYF	TGTGCCAGCAGTCCTTGGGCCGGGGGATCCGAGCAGTACTTC
TRBD1	TRBV19	once	TRBJ2-2	CASSSRGQGALRNTGELFF	TGTGCCAGTAGTTCTCGGGGACAGGGGGCCCTTAGGAACACCGGGGAGCTGTTTTTT
-	TRBV27	-	TRBJ1-1	CASSLWSHTVAFF	TGTGCCAGCAGTTTATGGAGCCACACTGTAGCTTTCTTT
TRBD2	TRBV18	-	TRBJ2-2	CASSRTSGGNTGELFF	TGTGCCAGCTCGCGGACTAGCGGGGGGAACACCGGGGAGCTGTTTTTT
-	TRBV6-5	once	TRBJ2-2	CASSATLGGELFF	TGTGCCAGCAGTGCGACTCTTGGGGGGGAGCTGTTTTTT